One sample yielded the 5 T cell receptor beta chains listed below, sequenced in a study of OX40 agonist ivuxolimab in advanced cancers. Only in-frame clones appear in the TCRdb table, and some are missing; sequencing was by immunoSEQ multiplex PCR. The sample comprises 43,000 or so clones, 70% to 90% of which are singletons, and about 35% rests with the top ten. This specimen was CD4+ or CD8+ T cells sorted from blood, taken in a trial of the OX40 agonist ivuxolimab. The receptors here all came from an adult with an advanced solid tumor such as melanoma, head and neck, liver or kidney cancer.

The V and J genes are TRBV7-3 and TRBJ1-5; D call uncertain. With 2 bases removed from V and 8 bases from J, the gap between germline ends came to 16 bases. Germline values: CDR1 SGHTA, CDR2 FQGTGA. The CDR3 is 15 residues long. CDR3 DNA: TGTGCCAGCAGCTTAGACGGTCGGGCGGGGAAGCCCCAGCATTTT. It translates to CASSLDGRAGKPQHF.

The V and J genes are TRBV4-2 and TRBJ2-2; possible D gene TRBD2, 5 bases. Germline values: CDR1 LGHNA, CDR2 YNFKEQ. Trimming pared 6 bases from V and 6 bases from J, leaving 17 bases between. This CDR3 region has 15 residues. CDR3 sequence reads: CASRTSGSSSGELFF. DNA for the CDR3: TGTGCCAGCAGGACCTCGGGATCGTCGTCCGGGGAGCTGTTTTTT.

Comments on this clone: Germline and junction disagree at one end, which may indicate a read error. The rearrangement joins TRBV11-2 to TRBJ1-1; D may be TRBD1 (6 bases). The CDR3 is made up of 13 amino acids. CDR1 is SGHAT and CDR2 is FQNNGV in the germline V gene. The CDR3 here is CASSPPGGLRVTF. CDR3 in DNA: TGTGCCAGCAGTCCCCCGGGGGGCCTTAGGGTTACTTTT.

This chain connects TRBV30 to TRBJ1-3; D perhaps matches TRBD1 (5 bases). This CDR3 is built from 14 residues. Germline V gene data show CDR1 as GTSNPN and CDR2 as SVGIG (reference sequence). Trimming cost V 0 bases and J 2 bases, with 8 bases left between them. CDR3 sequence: CAWSVGGAGNTIYF. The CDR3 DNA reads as TGTGCCTGGAGTGTCGGGGGAGCTGGAAACACCATATATTTT.

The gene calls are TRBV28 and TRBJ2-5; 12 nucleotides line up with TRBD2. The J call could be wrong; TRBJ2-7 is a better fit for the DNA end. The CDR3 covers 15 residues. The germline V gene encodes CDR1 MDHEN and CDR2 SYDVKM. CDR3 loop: CASSPHRLAGDEQYF. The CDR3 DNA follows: TGTGCCAGCAGTCCACACCGACTAGCGGGAGACGAGCAGTACTTC.